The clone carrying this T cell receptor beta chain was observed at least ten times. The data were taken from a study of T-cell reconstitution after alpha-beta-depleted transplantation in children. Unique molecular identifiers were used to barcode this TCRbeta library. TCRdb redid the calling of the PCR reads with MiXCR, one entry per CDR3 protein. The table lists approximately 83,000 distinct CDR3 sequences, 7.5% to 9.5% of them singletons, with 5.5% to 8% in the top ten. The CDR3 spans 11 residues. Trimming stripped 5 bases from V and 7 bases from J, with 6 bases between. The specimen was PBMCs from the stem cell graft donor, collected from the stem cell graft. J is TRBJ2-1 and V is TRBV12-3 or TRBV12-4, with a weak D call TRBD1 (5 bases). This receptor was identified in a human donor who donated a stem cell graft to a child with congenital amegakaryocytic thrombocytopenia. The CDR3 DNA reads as TGTGCCAGCAGTGCAGGGAATGAGCAGTTCTTC. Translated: CASSAGNEQFF.